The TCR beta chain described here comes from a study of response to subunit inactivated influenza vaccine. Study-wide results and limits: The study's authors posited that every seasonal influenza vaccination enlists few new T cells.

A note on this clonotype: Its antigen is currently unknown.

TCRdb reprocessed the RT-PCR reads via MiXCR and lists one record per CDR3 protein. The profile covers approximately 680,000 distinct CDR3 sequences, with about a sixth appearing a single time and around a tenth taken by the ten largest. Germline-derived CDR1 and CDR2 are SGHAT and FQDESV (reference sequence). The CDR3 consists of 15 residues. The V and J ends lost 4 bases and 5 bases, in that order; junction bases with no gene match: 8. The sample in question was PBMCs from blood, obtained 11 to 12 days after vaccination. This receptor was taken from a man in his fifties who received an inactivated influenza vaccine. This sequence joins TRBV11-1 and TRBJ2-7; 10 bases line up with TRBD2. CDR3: CASSSSGRAGNEQYF. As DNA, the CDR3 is TGTGCCAGCAGCTCCAGCGGGAGGGCTGGGAACGAGCAGTACTTC.